The clone carrying this T cell receptor (beta chain) has a handful of counts. The antigen remains unidentified. The sample comes from a study of HIV-infected children after antiretroviral therapy interruption. Study results and caveats: A few patients showed more shared-triplet CDR3 clusters following treatment interruption.

With V trimmed by 6 bases and J by 4 bases, 19 bases remained unmatched. Germline CDR1 and CDR2: ENHRY and SYGVKD. The CDR3 has 18 residues. Unique molecular identifiers were included in an RNA-based 3' RACE TCR library. TCRdb analysed the 3' RACE reads with MiXCR anew, one entry per CDR3 protein. This table has over 7,000 distinct CDR3 sequences, about 15% appearing once. Stated treatment: PENTA 11 planned treatment interruption arm or continuous ART arm. Sequencing was performed on CD45RO+ CD8+ T cells from PBMCs, pooled from several time points, taken from a donor given antiretroviral therapy, either interrupted or continuous. The sample's subset: memory CD8+ CD45RO+ CD45RA- T cells. The chain couples TRBV10-3 to TRBJ2-7; 9 nucleotides align to TRBD2. The TCR comes from a pool of human donors with HIV. The CDR3 here is CAIRPTTSGPHNGYEQYF. As DNA, the CDR3 is TGTGCCATCAGACCCACGACTAGCGGACCACATAACGGGTACGAGCAGTACTTC.